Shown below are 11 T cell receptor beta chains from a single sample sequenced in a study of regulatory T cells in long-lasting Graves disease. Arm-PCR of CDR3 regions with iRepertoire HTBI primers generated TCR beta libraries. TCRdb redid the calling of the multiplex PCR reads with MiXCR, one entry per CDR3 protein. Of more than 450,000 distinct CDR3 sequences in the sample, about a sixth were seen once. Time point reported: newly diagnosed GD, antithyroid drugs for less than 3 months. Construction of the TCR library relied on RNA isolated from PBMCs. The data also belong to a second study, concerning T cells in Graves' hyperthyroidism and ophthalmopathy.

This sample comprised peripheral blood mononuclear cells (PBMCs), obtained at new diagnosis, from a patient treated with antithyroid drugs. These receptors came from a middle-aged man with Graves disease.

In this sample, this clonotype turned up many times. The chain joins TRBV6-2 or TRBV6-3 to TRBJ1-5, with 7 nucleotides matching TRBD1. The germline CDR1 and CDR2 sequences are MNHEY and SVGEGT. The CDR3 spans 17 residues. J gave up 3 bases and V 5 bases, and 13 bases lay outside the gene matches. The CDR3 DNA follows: TGTGCCAGCAGTCCGAAATGGGACAGAGCATACAATCAGCCCCAGCATTTT. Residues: CASSPKWDRAYNQPQHF.

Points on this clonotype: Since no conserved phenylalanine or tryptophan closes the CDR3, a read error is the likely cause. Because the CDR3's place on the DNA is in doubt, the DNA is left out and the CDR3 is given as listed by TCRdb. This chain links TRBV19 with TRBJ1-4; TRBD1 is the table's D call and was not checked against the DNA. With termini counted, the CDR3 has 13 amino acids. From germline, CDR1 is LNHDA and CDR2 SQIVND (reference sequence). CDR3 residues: CASSSTLRDGLAI.

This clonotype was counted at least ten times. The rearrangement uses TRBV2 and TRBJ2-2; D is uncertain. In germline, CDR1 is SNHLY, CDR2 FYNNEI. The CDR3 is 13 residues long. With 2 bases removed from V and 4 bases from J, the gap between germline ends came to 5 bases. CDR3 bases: TGTGCCAGCAGTGAATTCGGCACCGGGGAGCTGTTTTTT. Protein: CASSEFGTGELFF.

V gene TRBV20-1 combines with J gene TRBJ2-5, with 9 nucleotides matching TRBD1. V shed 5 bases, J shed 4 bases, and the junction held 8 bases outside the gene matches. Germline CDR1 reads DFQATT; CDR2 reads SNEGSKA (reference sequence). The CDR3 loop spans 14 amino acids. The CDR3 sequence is CSAPDRGLRETQYF. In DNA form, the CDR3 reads TGCAGTGCTCCGGACAGGGGATTGCGAGAGACCCAGTACTTC.

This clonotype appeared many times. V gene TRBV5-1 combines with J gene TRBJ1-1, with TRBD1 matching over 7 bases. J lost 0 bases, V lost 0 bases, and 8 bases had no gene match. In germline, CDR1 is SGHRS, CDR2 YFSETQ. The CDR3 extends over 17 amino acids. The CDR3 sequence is CASSLAKNDRVNTEAFF. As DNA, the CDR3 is TGCGCCAGCAGCTTGGCCAAGAACGACAGGGTGAACACTGAAGCTTTCTTT.

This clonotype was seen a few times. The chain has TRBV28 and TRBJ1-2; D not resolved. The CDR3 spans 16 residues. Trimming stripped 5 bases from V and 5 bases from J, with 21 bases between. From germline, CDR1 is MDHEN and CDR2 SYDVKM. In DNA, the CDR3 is TGTGCCAGCAGTCCTCCGGACCGGGGAGCTCGGTATGGCTACACCTTC. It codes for CASSPPDRGARYGYTF.

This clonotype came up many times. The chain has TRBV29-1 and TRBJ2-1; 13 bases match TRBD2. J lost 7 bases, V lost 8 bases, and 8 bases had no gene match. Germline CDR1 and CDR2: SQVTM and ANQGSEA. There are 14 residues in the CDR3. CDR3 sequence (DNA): TGCAGCCATACAGCGGGACTAGCGGGAAATGAGCAGTTCTTC. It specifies CSHTAGLAGNEQFF.

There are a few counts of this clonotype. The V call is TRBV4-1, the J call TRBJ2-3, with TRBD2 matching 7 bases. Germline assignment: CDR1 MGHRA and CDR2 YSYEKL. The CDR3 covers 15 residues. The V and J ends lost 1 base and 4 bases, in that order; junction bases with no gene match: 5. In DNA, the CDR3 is TGCGCCAGCAGCCAAGTTGCGGGAGTCCCAGATACGCAGTATTTT. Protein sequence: CASSQVAGVPDTQYF.

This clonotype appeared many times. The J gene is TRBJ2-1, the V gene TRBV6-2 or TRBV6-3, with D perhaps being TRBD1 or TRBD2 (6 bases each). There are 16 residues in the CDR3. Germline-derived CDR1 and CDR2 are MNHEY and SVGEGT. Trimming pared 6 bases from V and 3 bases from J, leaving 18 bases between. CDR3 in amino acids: CASRRVEGGYYNEQFF. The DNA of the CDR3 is TGTGCCAGCAGAAGAGTAGAGGGGGGATACTACAATGAGCAGTTCTTC.

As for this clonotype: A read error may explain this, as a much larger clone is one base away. The CDR3 is CASSPGGTCPHNEQFF. CDR3 nucleotide sequence: TGTGCCAGCAGCCCAGGGGGGACGTGCCCCCACAATGAGCAGTTCTTC. The chain couples TRBV7-3 to TRBJ2-1; D possibly corresponds to TRBD1 (7 bases). The CDR3 has 16 residues. Trimming pared 5 bases from V and 5 bases from J, leaving 19 bases between. Germline V CDR1 and CDR2: SGHTA, FQGTGA.

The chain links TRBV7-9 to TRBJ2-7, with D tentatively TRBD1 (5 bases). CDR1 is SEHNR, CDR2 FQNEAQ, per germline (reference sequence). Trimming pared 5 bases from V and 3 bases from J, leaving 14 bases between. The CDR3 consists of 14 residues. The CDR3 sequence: CASSPRTNNYEQYF. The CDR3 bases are TGTGCCAGCAGCCCCCGGACAAATAACTACGAGCAGTACTTC.